The 20 T cell receptor beta chains below all came from one sample that was sequenced in a study of beta chain features in type 1 diabetes. Expressed TCRB transcripts were sequenced after all isolated RNA was converted to cDNA. Using immunoSEQ multiplex PCR, the repertoire was profiled, and TCRdb retains in-frame clones only, with some absent. The sample has a few hundred thousand clones, 25% to 35% seen once. Sequences were obtained from naive CD4+ T cells from blood. Source of these receptors: a man between 18 and 29 years old in good health.

This clone was counted a few times. This chain connects TRBV2 to TRBJ2-3; a possible D gene is TRBD1 (6 bases). The ends were cut back, 2 bases at V and 6 bases at J, with 12 bases in the middle. The CDR3 sequence is 14 residues long. The germline V gene has CDR1 SNHLY and CDR2 FYNNEI. The CDR3 coding sequence is TGTGCCAGCAGTGAAACCAGGGGTACGGATACGCAGTATTTT. Amino acid sequence: CASSETRGTDTQYF. Complete variable domain (other parts from reference TRBV2 and TRBJ2-3): EPEVTQTPSHQVTQMGQEVILRCVPISNHLYFYWYRQILGQKVEFLVSFYNNEISEKSEIFDDQFSVERPDGSNFTLKIRSTKLEDSAMYFCASSETRGTDTQYFGPGTRLTVL.

The sample holds a few counts of this clone. The chain carries TRBV30 and TRBJ2-5; no clear D gene. Trimming pared 0 bases from V and 14 bases from J, leaving 16 bases between. Germline V gene data show CDR1 as GTSNPN and CDR2 as SVGIG (reference sequence). The CDR3 length is 12 residues. CDR3 bases: TGTGCCTGGAGTGTATGGCGTTACGAGGTATACTTC. Amino acid sequence: CAWSVWRYEVYF.

This chain uses TRBV27 with TRBJ1-2; TRBD1 aligns across 8 bases. In germline, CDR1 is MNHEY, CDR2 SMNVEV (reference sequence). V shed 6 bases and J 1 base; nucleotides not matched to a gene: 7. There are 15 residues in the CDR3. For the CDR3, the DNA is TGTGCCAGCAGCAAATTGGACAGGGTTAACTATGGCTACACCTTC. This sequence encodes CASSKLDRVNYGYTF.

The rearrangement links TRBV4-2 to TRBJ2-7, with 9 bases identical to TRBD2. This CDR3 spans 16 amino acids. Germline loops: CDR1 LGHNA, CDR2 YNFKEQ. V gave up 4 bases and J gave up 2 bases; unmatched junction bases: 9. Here the CDR3 DNA reads TGTGCCAGCAGCCCGGACCCAGCGGGAGGACCCTACGAGCAGTACTTC. It encodes CASSPDPAGGPYEQYF.

This clone has only a few counts. The gene calls are TRBV29-1 and TRBJ2-3; tentative D call: TRBD2 (5 bases). The CDR3 is 12 residues long. The V end was cut by 5 bases, the J end by 1 base, with 7 bases between. Germline CDR1 is SQVTM and CDR2 is ANQGSEA. The CDR3 is CSVRRGTDTQYF. Written as DNA, the CDR3 is TGCAGCGTTCGGCGGGGCACAGATACGCAGTATTTT.

The sample holds one count of this clone. The chain recombines TRBV7-2 with TRBJ2-2; 10 nucleotides match TRBD2. This CDR3 is 17 amino acids long. V was clipped by 2 bases and J by 4 bases; unmatched bases: 7. Germline assignment: CDR1 SGHTA and CDR2 FQGNSA. CDR3: CASSLSRASGSTGELFF. The CDR3 DNA reads as TGTGCCAGCAGCTTATCCCGAGCTAGCGGGAGCACCGGGGAGCTGTTTTTT.

V usage is TRBV6-5 and J usage is TRBJ2-6; D uncertain. Germline CDR1 MNHEY, CDR2 SVGAGI. V was pared by 4 bases and J by 0 bases, with 4 bases between. This CDR3 is 14 amino acids long. The CDR3, as DNA: TGTGCCAGCAGTTGGACCTCTGGGGCCAACGTCCTGACTTTC. Protein: CASSWTSGANVLTF.

The rearrangement uses TRBV30 and TRBJ1-2; D unclear. The germline CDR1 and CDR2 sequences are GTSNPN and SVGIG (reference sequence). With 2 bases removed from V and 4 bases from J, the gap between germline ends came to 8 bases. The CDR3 consists of 12 residues. The CDR3 region has the DNA TGTGCCTGGAGTTTCGACGGCTATGGCTACACCTTC. This sequence encodes CAWSFDGYGYTF.

This chain links TRBV4-1 with TRBJ2-7; possible D gene TRBD1, 5 bases. The CDR3 length is 14 residues. Germline V lookup: CDR1 MGHRA, CDR2 YSYEKL. With 4 bases removed from V and 2 bases from J, the gap between germline ends came to 12 bases. CDR3 sequence (DNA): TGCGCCAGCAGCCTCTCAGACAGAGCCTACGAGCAGTACTTC. It encodes CASSLSDRAYEQYF.

This clone occurred a few times. The chain carries TRBV29-1 and TRBJ1-5, with unresolved D. CDR3 length equals 12 residues. Germline V gene sequence: CDR1 SQVTM, CDR2 ANQGSEA. Trimming pared 4 bases from V and 2 bases from J, leaving 6 bases between. CDR3 protein: CSVAEGNQPQHF. The CDR3 nucleotides read TGCAGCGTTGCAGAGGGCAATCAGCCCCAGCATTTT.

V is TRBV7-2 and J is TRBJ1-4, with TRBD1 identical over 7 bases. The CDR3 is 15 amino acids. Trimming at V came to 4 bases and at J to 7 bases, leaving 9 bases not matched to a gene. CDR1 and CDR2 from the germline V gene are SGHTA and FQGNSA. This CDR3 reads CASSSLTGQVEKLFF. For the CDR3, the DNA is TGTGCCAGCAGCTCCCTGACAGGGCAAGTTGAAAAACTGTTTTTT.

This clone was seen a few times. This CDR3 reads CASSLPGTGTKTEYF. CDR3 DNA sequence: TGCGCCAGCAGCTTACCCGGGACGGGCACGAAGACAGAGTACTTC. The genes are TRBV5-1 and TRBJ2-7; D might be TRBD1 or TRBD2, each matching 5 bases. Between the trimmed V and J ends, which lost 2 bases and 11 bases, there was a span of 23 bases. The CDR3 covers 15 residues. CDR1 is SGHRS and CDR2 is YFSETQ in the germline V gene.

The J gene is TRBJ1-5, the V gene TRBV28, with 7 bases matching TRBD1. With 6 bases clipped from V and 9 bases from J, the junction kept 14 bases outside the gene matches. The length of the CDR3 is 15 residues. Germline CDR1 is MDHEN and CDR2 is SYDVKM. The CDR3 loop reads CASRPGGTALGPQHF. The CDR3 DNA reads TGTGCCAGCAGGCCAGGGGGGACAGCCCTCGGGCCCCAGCATTTT.

J is TRBJ2-1 and V is TRBV10-3, with D possibly TRBD2 on 5 matching bases. The CDR3 has 13 amino acids. V lost 6 bases and J lost 4, with 10 bases in between. Looked up from germline, CDR1 is ENHRY and CDR2 is SYGVKD. The CDR3, as DNA: TGTGCCATCAGGGACTTAGAATACAATGAGCAGTTCTTC. Translation: CAIRDLEYNEQFF.

The chain employs TRBV27 and TRBJ1-2, with 8 bases matching TRBD1. Germline loops: CDR1 MNHEY, CDR2 SMNVEV (reference sequence). The ends lost 6 bases at V and 6 bases at J; junction bases unmatched: 12. There are 15 residues in the CDR3. CDR3 region: CASSLGARGLNGYTF. In DNA, the CDR3 is TGTGCCAGCAGCCTAGGGGCCAGGGGGCTGAATGGCTACACCTTC.

This clone turned up a few times. The chain is built from TRBV11-2 and TRBJ2-7; perhaps TRBD1 as D (5 bases). Looked up from germline, CDR1 is SGHAT and CDR2 is FQNNGV. The CDR3 extends over 14 amino acids. V was clipped by 4 bases and J by 4 bases, with 14 bases between them. This chain's CDR3 is CASSSYRSQYEQYF. CDR3 DNA: TGTGCCAGCAGCTCCTACAGGTCGCAGTACGAGCAGTACTTC.

This chain connects TRBV29-1 to TRBJ1-3, with unresolved D. CDR1 and CDR2 (germline): SQVTM, ANQGSEA. This CDR3 region has 12 residues. Trimming removed 4 bases at V and 4 bases at J, with 8 bases between. The CDR3 loop is CSVGASGNTIYF. CDR3 bases: TGCAGCGTTGGGGCTTCGGGAAACACCATATATTTT.

This clone was seen only a few times. The V and J genes are TRBV4-1 and TRBJ2-7; 9 bases are a match to TRBD1. The ends lost 4 bases at V and 4 bases at J; junction bases unmatched: 5. Germline values: CDR1 MGHRA, CDR2 YSYEKL. The CDR3 runs to 14 residues. Here the CDR3 DNA reads TGCGCCAGCAGCCCACGACAGGGGGGGTACGAGCAGTACTTC. Its translation: CASSPRQGGYEQYF.

This clone was found a few times. The same CDR3 is also encoded by other DNA sequences in this sample. This chain connects TRBV25-1 to TRBJ2-1; D uncertain. The CDR3 totals 13 residues. The V gene's germline CDR1 is MGHDK and CDR2 SYGVNS. V was trimmed by 1 base and J by 1 base, leaving 2 bases between them. The CDR3, as DNA: TGTGCCAGCAGTGAATCTTCCTACAATGAGCAGTTCTTC. Amino acids: CASSESSYNEQFF.

This clone was counted a few times. The chain has TRBV14 and TRBJ2-5; D is possibly TRBD2 (6 bases). Between the trimmed V and J ends, which lost 1 base and 9 bases, there was a span of 15 bases. Germline V CDR1 and CDR2: SGHDN, FVKESK. The CDR3 totals 14 residues. The CDR3 coding sequence is TGTGCCAGCAGCCAAGGTTTGCGGGATAGTCCCCAGTACTTC. It yields the protein CASSQGLRDSPQYF. Full variable domain (remainder filled in from reference TRBV14 and TRBJ2-5): EAGVTQFPSHSVIEKGQTVTLRCDPISGHDNLYWYRRVMGKEIKFLLHFVKESKQDESGMPNNRFLAERTGGTYSTLKVQPAELEDSGVYFCASSQGLRDSPQYFGPGTRLLVL.